This T cell receptor beta chain was profiled in a study of T cell responses to AZD1222 COVID-19 vaccine. The repertoire was sequenced with immunoSEQ multiplex PCR; TCRdb's copy has only in-frame clones and lacks some. The profile shows more than 150,000 clones, approximately 90% of them singletons. The germline V gene encodes CDR1 MDHEN and CDR2 SYDVKM. CDR3 length: 11 residues. About this clone: The antigen remains unidentified.

General study results and limits: The repertoires were collected only after the peak T cell response. With two AZD1222 doses given, Spike-specific TCR breadth and depth both rose. Nearly half of the spike-specific TCRs reportedly recognize variant regions that carry no mutations.

Source: peripheral blood, taken 28 days after the second AZD1222 dose. This receptor was taken from an adult who received the AZD1222 COVID-19 vaccine. This chain uses TRBV28 with TRBJ2-7; 7 bases are shared with TRBD2. CDR3 loop: CATDGGSEQYF. The CDR3 DNA sequence: TGTGCTACTGACGGGGGGAGCGAGCAGTACTTC.